This T cell receptor (beta chain) was identified in a study of long-term antiretroviral therapy in people with HIV. Survey-level immunoSEQ v3.0 assays were run. Profiling relied on immunoSEQ multiplex PCR, and the TCRdb table lists in-frame clones only, not all of them. The sample lists about 22,000 clones; approximately 80% were seen once. The CDR3 contains 16 residues. Looked up from germline, CDR1 is LGHNA and CDR2 is YSLEER. V lost 3 bases, J lost 4 bases, and 18 bases lay in between. This TCR was sampled from a man aged 40-50 years with HIV. This sequence joins TRBV4-3 and TRBJ1-2, with D possibly TRBD1 on 5 matching bases. The input for sequencing was unsorted PBMCs, taken 0.5 years before starting antiretroviral therapy. CDR3: CASSQGGGLPFYGYTF. CDR3 nucleotide sequence: TGCGCCAGCAGCCAGGGGGGAGGCCTCCCTTTCTATGGCTACACCTTC.